The rows below give T cell receptor beta chains drawn from one sample of a study of cytomegalovirus exposure and HLA in healthy donors. Assay: immunoSEQ multiplex PCR; the TCRdb copy retains only in-frame clones and omits some. Of 200,000 to 250,000 clones listed, approximately 80% are singletons. The sequenced material came from PBMCs. The receptors stem from a woman between 25 and 40 years old in good health and CMV-seropositive. Each CDR3 is given with its conserved first and last residue. Fields, in order: V gene, clone size, D gene, J gene, CDR3 protein, CDR3 DNA. D genes are given only for firm matches. Clone size, where shown, is once, few, many, or a class for clones that have expanded.

V: TRBV6-5; size: .; D: .; J: TRBJ1-2; CDR3: CASSPQGRNNGYTF; DNA: TGTGCCAGCAGTCCACAGGGTAGAAATAATGGCTACACCTTC
V: TRBV28; size: .; D: .; J: TRBJ2-7; CDR3: CATMPPAQYEQYF; DNA: TGTGCCACCATGCCTCCAGCCCAATACGAGCAGTACTTC
V: TRBV28; size: .; D: .; J: TRBJ1-1; CDR3: CASRGIGYEAFF; DNA: TGTGCCAGCAGGGGGATCGGGTATGAAGCTTTCTTT
V: TRBV5-4; size: .; D: TRBD1; J: TRBJ1-2; CDR3: CASSPGTANYGYTF; DNA: TGTGCCAGCAGCCCAGGGACAGCTAACTATGGCTACACCTTC
V: TRBV27; size: .; D: TRBD1; J: TRBJ1-5; CDR3: CASSFGGQDNQPQHF; DNA: TGTGCCAGCAGTTTCGGAGGACAGGACAATCAGCCCCAGCATTTT
V: TRBV6-1; size: once; D: TRBD2; J: TRBJ2-7; CDR3: CASSEPGLAGSYEQYF; DNA: TGTGCCAGCAGTGAGCCGGGACTAGCGGGCTCCTACGAGCAGTACTTC
V: TRBV27; size: few; D: TRBD2; J: TRBJ2-1; CDR3: CASKLAGGIYNEQFF; DNA: TGTGCCAGCAAGTTAGCGGGGGGAATTTACAATGAGCAGTTCTTC
V: TRBV7-3; size: .; D: .; J: TRBJ2-2; CDR3: CASSLVSGELFF; DNA: TGTGCCAGCAGCCTGGTGAGCGGGGAGCTGTTTTTT
V: TRBV18; size: .; D: TRBD1; J: TRBJ2-1; CDR3: CASSRTGVGEQFF; DNA: TGTGCCAGCTCACGGACAGGGGTTGGTGAGCAGTTCTTC
V: TRBV27; size: .; D: TRBD1; J: TRBJ2-2; CDR3: CASSLSLGTGVGELFF; DNA: TGTGCCAGCAGTTTATCATTAGGGACAGGGGTCGGGGAGCTGTTTTTT
V: TRBV5-4; size: .; D: .; J: TRBJ1-2; CDR3: CASSLSDLVGLNYGYTF; DNA: TGTGCCAGCAGCTTGTCAGATCTTGTAGGGTTAAACTATGGCTACACCTTC
V: TRBV28; size: .; D: TRBD2; J: TRBJ2-5; CDR3: CASQNLLAGKETQYF; DNA: TGTGCCAGCCAAAACTTACTAGCGGGCAAAGAGACCCAGTACTTC
V: TRBV27; size: once; D: .; J: TRBJ2-1; CDR3: CASSLSPRTVSPRDEQFF; DNA: TGTGCCAGCAGTTTATCGCCCAGGACAGTCTCCCCTAGGGATGAGCAGTTCTTC
V: TRBV30; size: .; D: TRBD1; J: TRBJ1-5; CDR3: CAWSAADRESNQPQHF; DNA: TGTGCCTGGTCGGCAGCTGACAGGGAGAGCAATCAGCCCCAGCATTTT
V: TRBV2; size: .; D: TRBD2; J: TRBJ2-3; CDR3: CATRTSGITSTDTQYF; DNA: TGTGCCACACGGACTAGCGGGATAACTAGCACAGATACGCAGTATTTT